These 32 T cell receptor beta chains came from one sample sequenced in a study of OX40 agonist ivuxolimab in advanced cancers. Libraries were made using the immunoSEQ multiplex PCR assay. TCRdb re-hosts the immuneACCESS table, in-frame sequences only. Its copies lack some clones; in the studies checked, an unresolved V gene accounts for under half of them, and the cause for the rest is not known. This sample comprises tens of thousands of clones, roughly 80% of them detected only once. The leading ten clones occupy about 7% of the sample. Sample: CD4+ or CD8+ T cells sorted from blood, taken in a trial of the OX40 agonist ivuxolimab. These receptors all come from an adult with an advanced solid tumor such as melanoma, head and neck, liver or kidney cancer.

The CDR3 loop reads CAWRRLAGGTDTQYF. CDR3 DNA sequence: TGTGCCTGGAGAAGACTAGCGGGAGGGACAGATACGCAGTATTTT. The gene calls are TRBV30 and TRBJ2-3; TRBD2 matches at 14 bases. The germline V gene encodes CDR1 GTSNPN and CDR2 SVGIG (reference sequence). J was trimmed by 3 bases and V by 3 bases; bases with no gene match: 2. This CDR3 region has 15 residues.

V usage is TRBV5-4 and J usage is TRBJ1-1; D is uncertain. V lost 1 base and J lost 0, with 10 bases in between. Looked up from germline, CDR1 is SGHNT and CDR2 is YYREEE (reference sequence). There are 15 residues in the CDR3. The CDR3 reads CASSLSGTMNTEAFF. CDR3 nucleotide sequence: TGTGCCAGCAGCTTGTCAGGCACCATGAACACTGAAGCTTTCTTT. Supplemented by reference TRBV5-4 and TRBJ1-1, the full variable domain reads ETGVTQSPTHLIKTRGQQVTLRCSSQSGHNTVSWYQQALGQGPQFIFQYYREEENGRGNFPPRFSGLQFPNYSSELNVNALELDDSALYLCASSLSGTMNTEAFFGQGTRLTVV.

This sequence joins TRBV7-3 and TRBJ2-3; TRBD1 might be the D (8 bases). This CDR3 has 15 amino acids. The germline CDR1 and CDR2 sequences are SGHTA and FQGTGA. Trimming took 5 bases from V and 4 from J, leaving 16 bases between them. The CDR3 sequence is CASSPTGGGADTQYF. The CDR3, as DNA: TGTGCCAGCAGCCCTACAGGGGGAGGGGCAGATACGCAGTATTTT.

A remark on this clone: One end of the junction is discordant with germline, which a read error may explain. In DNA form, the CDR3 reads TGTGCCAGCAGCTTAGTCCTAGAGTCGTACACTGAGCAGTTCTTC. Translated, it gives CASSLVLESYTEQFF. The rearrangement uses TRBV11-2 and TRBJ2-1, with no clear D. Germline CDR1 reads SGHAT; CDR2 reads FQNNGV. CDR3 length: 15 residues. Based on the CDR3 plus reference TRBV11-2 and TRBJ2-1, the full variable domain is EAGVAQSPRYKIIEKRQSVAFWCNPISGHATLYWYQQILGQGPKLLIQFQNNGVVDDSQLPKDRFSAERLKGVDSTLKIQPAKLEDSAVYLCASSLVLESYTEQFFGPGTRLTVL.

The chain joins TRBV27 to TRBJ2-1; 10 bases are a match to TRBD2. Trimming at V came to 9 bases and at J to 13 bases, leaving 12 bases not matched to a gene. This CDR3 contains 13 residues. CDR1 is MNHEY and CDR2 is SMNVEV in the germline V gene (reference sequence). CDR3 sequence: CASAQREGRGQFF. The DNA for the CDR3 is TGTGCCAGTGCCCAGCGGGAGGGCCGGGGACAGTTCTTC.

This chain uses TRBV29-1 with TRBJ2-3; D perhaps matches TRBD1 (6 bases). CDR3 length equals 15 residues. Deletions cut 3 bases from V and 2 bases from J, with 15 bases between. Germline CDR1 and CDR2: SQVTM and ANQGSEA. The CDR3 here is CSVEGVGGDTDTQYF. In DNA form, the CDR3 reads TGCAGCGTTGAGGGGGTAGGGGGTGACACAGATACGCAGTATTTT.

This chain uses TRBV5-5 with TRBJ1-3; D not resolved. This CDR3 is built from 15 residues. The V end lost 4 bases, the J end lost 2 bases, and 13 bases lay between the germline ends. Germline V CDR1 and CDR2: SGHKS, YYEKEE (reference sequence). CDR3 in amino acids: CASSPGGDAGNTIYF. CDR3 bases: TGTGCCAGCAGCCCCGGAGGTGATGCTGGAAACACCATATATTTT.

The V call is TRBV19, the J call TRBJ1-1; a weak D match, TRBD1 (5 bases). V was trimmed by 4 bases and J by 10 bases, leaving 22 bases between them. The CDR3 runs to 15 residues. Germline values: CDR1 LNHDA, CDR2 SQIVND (reference sequence). CDR3 sequence (DNA): TGTGCCAGTAGTAGACTCCCCCATGGGGGGGAGGCAGCTTTCTTT. This translates into CASSRLPHGGEAAFF.

The V and J genes are TRBV11-2 and TRBJ1-5; D might be TRBD1 (6 bases). From germline, CDR1 is SGHAT and CDR2 FQNNGV. Between the trimmed V and J ends, which lost 0 bases and 2 bases, there was a span of 11 bases. The CDR3 is made up of 16 amino acids. The CDR3, as DNA: TGTGCCAGCAGCTTAGATAAGGACAGATGCAATCAGCCCCAGCATTTT. This codes for CASSLDKDRCNQPQHF.

The chain joins TRBV7-6 to TRBJ2-3, with D uncertain. The CDR3 runs 15 residues. Trimming removed 5 bases at V and 0 bases at J, with 12 bases between. Germline V gene lookup returns CDR1 SGHVS and CDR2 FNYEAQ. CDR3 in amino acids: CASSAQATSTDTQYF. The DNA of the CDR3 is TGTGCCAGCAGCGCCCAAGCTACGAGCACAGATACGCAGTATTTT.

Only one count was recorded for this clone. The chain carries TRBV18 and TRBJ2-7; weak D call: TRBD2 (5 bases). CDR3 length: 16 amino acids. V was clipped by 6 bases and J by 0 bases, with 18 bases between them. Germline CDR1 reads KGHSH; CDR2 reads LQKENI. The CDR3 coding sequence is TGTGCCAGCTCTCACGGACTGGCAGGAAGCTCCTACGAGCAGTACGTC. It encodes CASSHGLAGSSYEQYV.

The rearrangement links TRBV6-5 to TRBJ2-1; D possibly uses TRBD1 or TRBD2 (5 bases each). Germline values: CDR1 MNHEY, CDR2 SVGAGI. This CDR3 contains 12 residues. Trimming left V 9 bases short and J 11 bases short, with 17 bases between. CDR3 in amino acids: CASTASVGQQFF. The CDR3 DNA is TGTGCCAGTACCGCTTCCGTGGGACAGCAGTTCTTC.

The rearrangement links TRBV5-1 to TRBJ2-5; D assignment may be TRBD1 or TRBD2 (5 bases each). The CDR3 loop spans 14 amino acids. The V and J ends lost 4 bases and 5 bases respectively, with 15 bases between them. Germline V gene sequence: CDR1 SGHRS, CDR2 YFSETQ. This CDR3 reads CASSPGLVGETQYF. The CDR3 region has the DNA TGCGCCAGCAGCCCGGGGCTTGTGGGGGAGACCCAGTACTTC.

In its sample, this clone was seen once. The chain is built from TRBV11-3 and TRBJ2-3, with unresolved D. The CDR3 is made up of 14 amino acids. V dropped 0 bases and J dropped 1 base, with 5 bases sitting between them. Germline V gene data show CDR1 as SGHNT and CDR2 as YENEEA. The CDR3 loop is CASSLDVGTDTQYF. The CDR3 nucleotides read TGTGCCAGCAGCTTAGACGTAGGCACAGATACGCAGTATTTT.

This chain links TRBV5-1 with TRBJ1-6; 8 bases match TRBD1. V gave up 1 base and J gave up 7 bases; unmatched junction bases: 7. This CDR3 comprises 16 residues. CDR1 SGHRS and CDR2 YFSETQ come from the germline V gene. The DNA for the CDR3 is TGCGCCAGCAGCTTGACCGCACAGGGGGGGAATTCACCCCTCCACTTT. This sequence encodes CASSLTAQGGNSPLHF.

A few counts support this clone. V gene TRBV5-1 combines with J gene TRBJ2-5; 9 nucleotides align to TRBD1. Germline V gives CDR1 SGHRS, CDR2 YFSETQ. This CDR3 region has 16 residues. Unmatched junction bases numbered 12, after V lost 4 bases and J lost 5 bases. The CDR3 is CASSRRPTGGGETQYF. DNA for the CDR3: TGCGCCAGCAGCCGCCGTCCGACAGGGGGGGGTGAGACCCAGTACTTC.

The CDR3 DNA sequence: TGCGCCAGCAGCTTGGATGGGGAGTTTTGGTATGGCTACACCTTC. It codes for CASSLDGEFWYGYTF. The V call is TRBV5-1, the J call TRBJ1-2; D gene unclear. Trimming took 0 bases from V and 5 from J, leaving 14 bases between them. Germline CDR1 SGHRS, CDR2 YFSETQ. This CDR3 has 15 amino acids.

V usage is TRBV28 and J usage is TRBJ1-2; 12 positions match TRBD1. J lost 6 bases, V lost 4 bases, and 3 bases had no gene match. The CDR3 contains 14 residues. Germline loops: CDR1 MDHEN, CDR2 SYDVKM. This CDR3 reads CASSSGTGGNGYTF. The CDR3 nucleotides are TGTGCCAGCAGTTCCGGGACAGGGGGCAATGGCTACACCTTC.

The chain carries TRBV19 and TRBJ1-5; 7 bases map to TRBD1. The CDR3 covers 16 residues. V lost 9 bases to trimming and J lost 2 bases; unmatched junction nucleotides: 13. CDR1 is LNHDA, CDR2 SQIVND, per germline (reference sequence). Here the CDR3 reads CASIVTGTDGNQPQHF. CDR3 bases: TGTGCCAGCATCGTTACCGGGACAGATGGCAATCAGCCCCAGCATTTT.

This chain joins TRBV27 and TRBJ1-1, with D unresolved. This CDR3 has 15 amino acids. The germline V gene has CDR1 MNHEY and CDR2 SMNVEV (reference sequence). Trimming cost V 2 bases and J 1 base, with 11 bases left between them. This CDR3 reads CASSLDREANTEAFF. In DNA form, the CDR3 reads TGTGCCAGCAGTTTAGATAGGGAGGCGAACACTGAAGCTTTCTTT.

The chain has TRBV13 and TRBJ1-2; D possibly corresponds to TRBD1 (6 bases). Trimming took 4 bases from V and 8 from J, leaving 20 bases between them. The CDR3 is 15 amino acids. CDR1 PRHDT and CDR2 FYEKMQ come from the germline V gene (reference sequence). This CDR3 is CASSSHREKKGGYTF. The CDR3, as DNA: TGTGCCAGCAGCTCCCACAGGGAGAAGAAGGGCGGCTACACCTTC.

This chain links TRBV6-5 with TRBJ1-4; no reliable D call. The CDR3 has 15 residues. Per germline, CDR1 MNHEY and CDR2 SVGAGI. The V end lost 0 bases, the J end lost 8 bases, and 13 bases lay between the germline ends. The CDR3 DNA reads TGTGCCAGCAGTTACTCGCCAGCTATGGGGGAAAAACTGTTTTTT. Translating it yields CASSYSPAMGEKLFF.

This CDR3 reads CASSSRWGADTQYF. In nucleotides, the CDR3 is TGTGCCAGTAGTTCCCGGTGGGGGGCAGATACGCAGTATTTT. This sequence joins TRBV19 and TRBJ2-3; D is possibly TRBD2 (6 bases). The V gene lost 5 bases and the J gene lost 4 bases, with 13 bases spanning the gap. This CDR3 comprises 14 residues. Germline V CDR1 and CDR2: LNHDA, SQIVND (reference sequence).

In DNA form, the CDR3 reads TGTGCCAGCAGCTTATTAGTGGATTCACCCCTCCACTTT. This sequence encodes CASSLLVDSPLHF. The genes are TRBV7-9 and TRBJ1-6; no reliable D call. Trimming pared 2 bases from V and 8 bases from J, leaving 7 bases between. Germline V CDR1 and CDR2: SEHNR, FQNEAQ (reference sequence). The CDR3 totals 13 residues.

The genes are TRBV5-4 and TRBJ2-1; 9 bases match TRBD2. Germline assignment: CDR1 SGHNT and CDR2 YYREEE (reference sequence). Germline trimming cut 3 bases from V and 7 bases from J; bases unmatched to any gene: 11. This CDR3 is built from 16 residues. In DNA, the CDR3 is TGTGCCAGCAGCTCCTTAGCGGGAGAAGAGGGAAATGAGCAGTTCTTC. It specifies CASSSLAGEEGNEQFF. The full variable domain, in which reference TRBV5-4 and TRBJ2-1 provide the parts outside the CDR3, is ETGVTQSPTHLIKTRGQQVTLRCSSQSGHNTVSWYQQALGQGPQFIFQYYREEENGRGNFPPRFSGLQFPNYSSELNVNALELDDSALYLCASSSLAGEEGNEQFFGPGTRLTVL.

The V gene is TRBV7-9, the J gene TRBJ1-1; D is unresolved. Germline lookup yields CDR1 SEHNR and CDR2 FQNEAQ (reference sequence). CDR3 size: 13 residues. The V and J ends lost 3 bases and 1 base respectively, with 6 bases between them. The DNA of the CDR3 is TGTGCCAGCAGCTTGTGGGGGAACACTGAAGCTTTCTTT. It is translated as CASSLWGNTEAFF.

This clone was seen just once. The J gene is TRBJ2-3, the V gene TRBV7-2; D remains ambiguous. CDR3 length: 13 amino acids. V lost 2 bases, J lost 3 bases, and 6 bases lay in between. The germline CDR1 and CDR2 sequences are SGHTA and FQGNSA. CDR3 protein: CASSLQNTDTQYF. In DNA form, the CDR3 reads TGTGCCAGCAGCTTACAGAATACAGATACGCAGTATTTT.

The rearrangement joins TRBV7-2 to TRBJ2-3, with 7 bases identical to TRBD2. The CDR3 extends over 14 amino acids. V lost 5 bases to trimming and J lost 4 bases; unmatched junction nucleotides: 6. Per the germline V gene, CDR1 is SGHTA and CDR2 is FQGNSA. CDR3 amino acids: CASSRGLDSDTQYF. Written as DNA, the CDR3 is TGTGCCAGCAGCCGCGGACTAGATTCAGATACGCAGTATTTT.

This clone was detected only a few times. This chain joins TRBV18 and TRBJ1-2; maybe TRBD1 (6 bases). The CDR3 length is 15 residues. V gave up 2 bases and J gave up 0 bases, with 10 bases separating them. Germline lookup yields CDR1 KGHSH and CDR2 LQKENI. The CDR3 nucleotides read TGTGCCAGCTCACCAGGCAGGGGTACTAACTATGGCTACACCTTC. It specifies CASSPGRGTNYGYTF.

This sequence joins TRBV7-9 and TRBJ2-7; maybe TRBD2 (5 bases). CDR1 and CDR2 (germline): SEHNR, FQNEAQ (reference sequence). The CDR3 contains 15 residues. V was shortened by 3 bases and J by 1 base, with 13 bases between the two germline ends. The CDR3 spells CASSLLSGGSYEQYF. The CDR3 DNA reads as TGTGCCAGCAGCTTGCTTTCTGGCGGGTCCTACGAGCAGTACTTC.

In its sample, this clone was seen once. The CDR3 loop reads CASSLRTGNTEAFF. The CDR3 DNA reads TGTGCCAGCAGCCTGAGGACAGGGAACACTGAAGCTTTCTTT. The rearrangement uses TRBV11-2 and TRBJ1-1; 7 bases align to TRBD1. Germline CDR1 is SGHAT and CDR2 is FQNNGV. Unmatched junction bases numbered 4, after V lost 5 bases and J lost 1 base. This CDR3 is built from 14 residues. The full variable domain, completed using reference TRBV11-2 and TRBJ1-1, is EAGVAQSPRYKIIEKRQSVAFWCNPISGHATLYWYQQILGQGPKLLIQFQNNGVVDDSQLPKDRFSAERLKGVDSTLKIQPAKLEDSAVYLCASSLRTGNTEAFFGQGTRLTVV.

This rearrangement joins TRBV10-1 to TRBJ2-2; 9 bases are a match to TRBD2. Germline V gene sequence: CDR1 WNHNN, CDR2 SYGVQD (reference sequence). CDR3 length: 17 amino acids. V lost 1 base, J lost 1 base, and 4 bases stayed unmatched. The CDR3 loop is CASSEFGAGGNTGELFF. For the CDR3, the DNA is TGCGCCAGCAGTGAGTTCGGAGCGGGGGGGAACACCGGGGAGCTGTTTTTT.